This T cell receptor (beta chain) was captured by sequencing in a study of T cells in Graves' hyperthyroidism and ophthalmopathy (dated by TCRdb to between 2018 and 2021). With regard to the full study: Peripheral blood samples were taken at initial diagnosis, before any treatment was given. Once sampling was done, hyperthyroidism patients were given methimazole at a starting dose of 30 mg daily, whereas ophthalmopathy patients were given high-dose intravenous methylprednisolone. Prospective prediction of ophthalmopathy was tested in an independent validation cohort of approximately 18 hyperthyroidism patients and 17 patients who later progressed to ophthalmopathy. TCR Vbeta CDR3 sequencing of some 140 peripheral blood samples (over 40 ophthalmopathy, 75 to 85 hyperthyroidism and approximately 17 progressor patients) is reported in the paper. The study also compared thyroid tissue and blood T-cell repertoires from five or six Graves' hyperthyroidism patients. A discovery cohort of about a hundred patients, approximately 45 with Graves' ophthalmopathy and 55 to 60 with stable Graves' hyperthyroidism, was used to find distinguishing TCR V-J signatures. For training and testing, the 80 to 100 patients in the discovery cohort were randomly divided in a 7:3 ratio. The research as a whole found: A 13 V-J signature model separated ophthalmopathy from stable hyperthyroidism, with 87.88% sensitivity and roughly 84% specificity in cross-validation and 80%/75% in testing. In validation, progression to ophthalmopathy was predicted by the model with 70.59% sensitivity and 72.22% specificity, a median of approximately 6.5 months before onset. Sample size was not statistically predetermined, and investigators were not blinded to group allocation. Most expanded thyroid clonotypes (frequency above 0.001) were also detected in blood, suggesting blood repertoires may reflect thyroid immune responses.

This clonotype was observed at least ten times. The antigen this receptor binds is unknown. The sample holds no much larger clone one base away, and base qualities are not on file. The TCR beta CDR3 regions were amplified from the RNA transcripts. A first-round RT-PCR of the TCR CDR3 used the HTBI primer set with the Qiagen OneStep RT-PCR kit. The libraries were constructed in a second round of multiplex PCR and then size-selected and purified. Paired-end sequencing of the libraries was performed with 100 bp reads on an Illumina HiSeq2000. In the authors' own workflow: Raw data were processed with SOAPnuke, discarding reads with adapters, uncalled bases, mean Phred below 15, or no exact constant-primer or identifier match. High-quality paired reads were merged using COPE v1.2.5, and each unique nucleotide sequence was defined as a clonotype. Clonotypes were aligned to IMGT TRBV, TRBD and TRBJ reference segments using MiTCR v1.1. Only V-J combinations with frequency above 0.0001, covering approximately 99% of repertoires, were analysed. The TCS score was defined as F50 (clonal expansion) divided by E x V (chaos), with BLOSUM62-based TCRdist calculated between CDR3 peptides within each V-J. Welch's t-statistics and random forest reduced 500 to 650 V-J features to fewer than 15, which were used in a naive Bayes classifier (R e1071). TCRdb's own reprocessing of the public reads used fastp at Q25 and MiXCR and kept productive beta chains. All rows with the same CDR3 protein become a single entry with the most common DNA and genes. These V and J calls are TCRdb output, not the study's own analysis. The sample table records hundreds of thousands of distinct CDR3 sequences; 15% to 20% of these occur just once. Jointly, the top ten make up under 3.5% of the sample.

Relative to germline, V is 4 bases shorter and J is 2 bases shorter, with 15 bases between their ends. Measured from the cysteine to the phenylalanine, the CDR3 is 15 residues long. Only the CDR3 part of the read is kept: 45 bases, read in frame from the first base. Reading the germline V gene (reference sequence) gives CDR1 LGHDT and CDR2 YNNKEL. In the ophthalmopathy patients, disease was moderately to severely active, with a Clinical Activity Score of 3 or more, a NOSPECS grade of 4 or more, and a duration of less than 3 months. Any patient with an uncontrolled infection, another autoimmune disease, pregnancy or lactation was excluded. Diagnoses relied on clinical symptoms, serum thyroxine and TRAb, thyroid ultrasound and orbital computed tomography. Ficoll-Paque density gradient centrifugation was used to isolate PBMCs from approximately 10 ml of fresh peripheral blood. Total RNA was extracted using Trizol reagent, and RNA quality was assessed on an Agilent 2100 Bioanalyzer.

The TCR sequence derives from a woman aged 35 to 49 with Graves' ophthalmopathy. Sequenced sample: blood. The V and J segments used are TRBV3-1 and TRBJ2-7, and the D gene may be TRBD2, 5 bases matching. The encoded CDR3 is CASSLRDGVPYEQYF. The DNA sequence is given as TGTGCCAGCAGCCTCCGGGATGGGGTCCCCTACGAGCAGTACTTC.